Sequencing of this T cell receptor beta chain was carried out in a study of technical replicates of blood from a few donors. The J segment lost 5 bases and the V segment lost 1 base, leaving 19 bases of the junction unmatched. The CDR3 has 19 residues. CDR1 and CDR2 (germline): SEHNR, FQNEAQ (reference sequence). Libraries were prepared by immunoSEQ multiplex PCR; TCRdb keeps only in-frame clonotypes and omits some of them. The sample has 75,000 to 100,000 clones, around 95% seen once; the top ten hold 0.26%. V and J are TRBV7-9 and TRBJ2-5; 7 nucleotides match TRBD1. Sequenced: T cells isolated from PBMCs. The TCR comes from a human donor in good health. DNA for the CDR3: TGTGCCAGCAGCTTAGTGTCAGGCGTCGGGACAGCGATTGGGGAGACCCAGTACTTC. It encodes CASSLVSGVGTAIGETQYF.